The text below deals with one TCR beta chain. The specificity of this receptor is unknown. No much larger clonotype is one base removed from it; base qualities were not supplied. This specimen belongs to a study of blood T cell repertoires in COVID-19 (dated by TCRdb to 2019 to 2021). General notes on the study: Samples covering the acute and convalescent phases of COVID-19 were provided by collaborators in the United States, Italy and Spain. The prospective study material was composed of cDNA or gDNA derived from T cells, B-cell-depleted T cells, or PBMCs. Subjects who had been exposed to COVID-19, were actively infected with it, or had recovered from it provided the deeply sampled blood TCRbeta repertoires that made up the dataset. The repertoires were released in a freely available public database meant as a resource for research on the immune response to SARS-CoV-2. Samples were obtained from the ongoing ImmuneRACE study (first 160 participants) and from some 1,300 subjects provided by 6 global collaborators. Nearly every sample came with metadata listing a de-identified subject ID, COVID-19 status, age in years and sex. Where HLA class I and class II types were available, the types were taken from metadata supplied by the sample provider, not from assay-based typing.

Sequences MNHNS (CDR1) and SASEGT (CDR2) are obtained from the germline V gene. V is clipped by 2 bases and J by 11 bases, and the sequence between their germline boundaries is 18 bases long. Inclusive of the bounding cysteine and phenylalanine, the CDR3 is 14 residues long. The retained sequence is limited to the CDR3, 42 bases, with the frame set at the first base. TCRbeta CDR3 regions were amplified from genomic DNA by means of the immunoSEQ Assay, a bias-controlled multiplex PCR. The paper's data handling went like this. Within the assay, amplification of reference gene primers was used to estimate how many nucleated cells each sample contained. Sequence reads were collapsed and filtered to measure the absolute abundance of every unique TCRbeta CDR3 rearrangement. Productive Simpson clonality was computed per sample as the square root of Simpson's diversity index over productive rearrangements. In TCRdb, the immuneACCESS table is reduced to in-frame sequences with V and J assigned. These tables do not hold every clone; where another copy was compared, an unresolved V gene accounts for under half, and the others remain unexplained. V and J calls and clone size are those listed in that table; D and trimming were worked out from the DNA. The sample has about 210,000 clones on record, around four fifths of them singletons. About 7.3% of the sample is taken by the ten largest.

Each collaborating institution followed its own protocols to collect whole blood in K2EDTA tubes. For TCRbeta analysis, collaborators shipped samples as frozen whole blood, isolated PBMCs, or DNA extracted from either of those sample types. The research as a whole found: Clinical and demographic metadata were provided uncurated, with the amount varying by source and participant.

The chain employs TRBV6-1 and TRBJ1-1; too little of a D gene remains to name it. This TCR was sampled from a woman aged 45 to 65 with active or convalescent COVID-19. The sequencing sample was made of peripheral blood. The CDR3 here reads CASSELGTIGEAFF. The DNA reads TGTGCCAGCAGTGAACTGGGTACAATCGGAGAGGCTTTCTTT.